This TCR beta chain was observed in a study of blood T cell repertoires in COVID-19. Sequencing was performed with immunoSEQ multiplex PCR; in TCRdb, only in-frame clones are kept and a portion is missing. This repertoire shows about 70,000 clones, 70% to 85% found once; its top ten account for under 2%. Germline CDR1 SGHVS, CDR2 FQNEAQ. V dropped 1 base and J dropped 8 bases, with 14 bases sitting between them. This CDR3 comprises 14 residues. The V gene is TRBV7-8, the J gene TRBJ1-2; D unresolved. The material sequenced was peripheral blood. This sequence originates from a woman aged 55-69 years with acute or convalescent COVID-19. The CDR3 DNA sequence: TGTGCCAGCAGCTTAGAAGGCTTCGGGTTCGGCTACACCTTC. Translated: CASSLEGFGFGYTF.